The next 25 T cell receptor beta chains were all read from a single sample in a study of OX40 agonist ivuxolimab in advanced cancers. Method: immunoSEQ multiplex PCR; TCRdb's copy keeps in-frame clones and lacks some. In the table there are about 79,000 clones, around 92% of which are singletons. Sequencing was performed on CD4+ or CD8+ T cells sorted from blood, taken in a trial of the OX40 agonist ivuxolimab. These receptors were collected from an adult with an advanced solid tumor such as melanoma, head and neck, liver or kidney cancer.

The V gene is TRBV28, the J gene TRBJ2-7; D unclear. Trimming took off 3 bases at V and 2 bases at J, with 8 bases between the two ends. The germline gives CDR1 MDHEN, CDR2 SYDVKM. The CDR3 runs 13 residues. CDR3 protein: CASSFLLTYEQYF. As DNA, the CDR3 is TGTGCCAGCAGTTTCCTGCTAACCTACGAGCAGTACTTC.

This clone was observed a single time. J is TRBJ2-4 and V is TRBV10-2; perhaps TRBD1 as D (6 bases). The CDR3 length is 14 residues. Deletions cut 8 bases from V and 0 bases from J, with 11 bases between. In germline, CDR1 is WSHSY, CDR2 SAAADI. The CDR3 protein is CASLQGLAKNIQYF. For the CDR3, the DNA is TGCGCCAGCCTCCAGGGGCTAGCCAAAAACATTCAGTACTTC.

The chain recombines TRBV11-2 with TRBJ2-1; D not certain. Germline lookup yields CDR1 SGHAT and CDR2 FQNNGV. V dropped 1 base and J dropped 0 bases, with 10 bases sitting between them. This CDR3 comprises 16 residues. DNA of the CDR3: TGTGCCAGCAGCTTAGGGGTGGATGCCTCCTACAATGAGCAGTTCTTC. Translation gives CASSLGVDASYNEQFF.

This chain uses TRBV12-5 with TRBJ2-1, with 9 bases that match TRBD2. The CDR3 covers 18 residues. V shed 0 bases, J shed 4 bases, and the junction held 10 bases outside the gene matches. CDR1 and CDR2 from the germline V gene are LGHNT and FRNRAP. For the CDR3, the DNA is TGTGCTAGTGGTTTGGTGCTTAGGGCGGGAGGGCATTACAATGAGCAGTTCTTC. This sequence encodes CASGLVLRAGGHYNEQFF.

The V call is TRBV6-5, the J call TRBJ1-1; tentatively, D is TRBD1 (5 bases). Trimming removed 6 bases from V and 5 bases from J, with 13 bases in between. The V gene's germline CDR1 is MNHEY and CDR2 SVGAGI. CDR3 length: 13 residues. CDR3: CASSKRGETEAFF. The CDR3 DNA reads TGTGCCAGCAGCAAACGAGGGGAGACTGAAGCTTTCTTT.

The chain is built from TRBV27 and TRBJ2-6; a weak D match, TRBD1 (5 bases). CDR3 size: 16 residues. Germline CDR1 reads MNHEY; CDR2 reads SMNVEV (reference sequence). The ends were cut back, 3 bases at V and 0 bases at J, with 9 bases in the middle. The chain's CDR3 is CASSFAGNSGANVLTF. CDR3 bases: TGTGCCAGCAGTTTTGCAGGGAACTCTGGGGCCAACGTCCTGACTTTC.

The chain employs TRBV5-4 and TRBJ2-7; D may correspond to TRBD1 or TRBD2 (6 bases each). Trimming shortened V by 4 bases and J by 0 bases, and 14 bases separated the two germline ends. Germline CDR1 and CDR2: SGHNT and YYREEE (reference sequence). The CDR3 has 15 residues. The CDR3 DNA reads TGTGCCAGCAGCCCGGGGGCGGACAGCTCCTACGAGCAGTACTTC. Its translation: CASSPGADSSYEQYF. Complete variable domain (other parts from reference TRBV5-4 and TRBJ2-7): ETGVTQSPTHLIKTRGQQVTLRCSSQSGHNTVSWYQQALGQGPQFIFQYYREEENGRGNFPPRFSGLQFPNYSSELNVNALELDDSALYLCASSPGADSSYEQYFGPGTRLTVT.

This CDR3 reads CASSYRTYYEQYF. CDR3 in DNA: TGTGCCAGCAGTTACCGCACCTACTACGAGCAGTACTTC. This chain joins TRBV6-5 and TRBJ2-7; D gene ambiguous. Per the germline V gene, CDR1 is MNHEY and CDR2 is SVGAGI. This CDR3 contains 13 residues. V was shortened by 2 bases and J by 3 bases, with 8 bases between the two germline ends.

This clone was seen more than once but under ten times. DNA for the CDR3: TGTGCCAGCAGACCGGGACTACGTTACGAGCAGTACTTC. It codes for CASRPGLRYEQYF. This chain connects TRBV6-5 to TRBJ2-7, with 7 bases matching TRBD2. V was pared by 6 bases and J by 4 bases, with 6 bases of the junction left unmatched. The CDR3 loop spans 13 amino acids. The germline V gene encodes CDR1 MNHEY and CDR2 SVGAGI.

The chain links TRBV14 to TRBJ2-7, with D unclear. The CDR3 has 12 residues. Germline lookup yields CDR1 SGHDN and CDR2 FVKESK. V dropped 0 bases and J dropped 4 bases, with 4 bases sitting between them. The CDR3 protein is CASSQEGYEQYF. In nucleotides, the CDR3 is TGTGCCAGCAGCCAAGAGGGATACGAGCAGTACTTC.

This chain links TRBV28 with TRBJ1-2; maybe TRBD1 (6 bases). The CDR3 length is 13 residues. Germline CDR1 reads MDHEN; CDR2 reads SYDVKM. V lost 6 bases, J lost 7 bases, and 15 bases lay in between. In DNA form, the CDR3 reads TGTGCCAGCAGCTCCGGGACAAGGTCTGGCTACACCTTC. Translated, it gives CASSSGTRSGYTF.

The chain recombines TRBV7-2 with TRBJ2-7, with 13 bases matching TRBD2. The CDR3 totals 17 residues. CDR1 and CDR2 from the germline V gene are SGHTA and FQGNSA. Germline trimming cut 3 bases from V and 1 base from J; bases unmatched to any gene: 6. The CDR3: CASSFRLAGGQSYEQYF. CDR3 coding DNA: TGTGCCAGCAGCTTCCGACTAGCGGGAGGTCAGTCCTACGAGCAGTACTTC.

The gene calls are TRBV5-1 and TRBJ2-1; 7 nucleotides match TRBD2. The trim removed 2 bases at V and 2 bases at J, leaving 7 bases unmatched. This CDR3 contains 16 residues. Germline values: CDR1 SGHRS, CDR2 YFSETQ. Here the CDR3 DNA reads TGCGCCAGCAGCTTTGGTGCGGGAGAGACCTACAATGAGCAGTTCTTC. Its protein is CASSFGAGETYNEQFF.

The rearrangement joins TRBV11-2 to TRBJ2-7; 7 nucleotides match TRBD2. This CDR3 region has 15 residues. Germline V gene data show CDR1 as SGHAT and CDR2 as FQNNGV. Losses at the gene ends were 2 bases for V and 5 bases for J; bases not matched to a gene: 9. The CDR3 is CASSLSGGRGHEQYF. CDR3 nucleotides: TGTGCCAGCAGCTTATCCGGCGGGAGAGGCCACGAGCAGTACTTC.

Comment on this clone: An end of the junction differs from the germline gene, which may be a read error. CDR3: CASSLDLSQSAHEQYF. The CDR3 DNA reads TGTGCCAGCAGCCTAGACCTTTCCCAATCAGCCCACGAGCAGTACTTC. This chain joins TRBV11-2 and TRBJ2-7, with no clear D. The CDR3 spans 16 residues. Germline V gene sequence: CDR1 SGHAT, CDR2 FQNNGV.

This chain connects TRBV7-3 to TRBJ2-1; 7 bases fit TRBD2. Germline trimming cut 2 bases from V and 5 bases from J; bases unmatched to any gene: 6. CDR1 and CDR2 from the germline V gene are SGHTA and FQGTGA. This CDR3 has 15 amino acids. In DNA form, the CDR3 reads TGTGCCAGCAGCTTAGCAGGGACTACCAACAATGAGCAGTTCTTC. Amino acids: CASSLAGTTNNEQFF.

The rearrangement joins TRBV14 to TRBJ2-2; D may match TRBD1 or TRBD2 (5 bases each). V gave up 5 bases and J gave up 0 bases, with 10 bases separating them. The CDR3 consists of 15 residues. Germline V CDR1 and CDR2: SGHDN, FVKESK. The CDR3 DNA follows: TGTGCCAGCAGCGGGGACCGCGCGAACACCGGGGAGCTGTTTTTT. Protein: CASSGDRANTGELFF.

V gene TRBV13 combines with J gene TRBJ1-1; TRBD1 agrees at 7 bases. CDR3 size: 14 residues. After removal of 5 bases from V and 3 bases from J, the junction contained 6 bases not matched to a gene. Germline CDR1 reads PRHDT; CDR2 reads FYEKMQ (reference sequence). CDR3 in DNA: TGTGCCAGCAGCACAAAAACAGGGGACACTGAAGCTTTCTTT. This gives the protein CASSTKTGDTEAFF.

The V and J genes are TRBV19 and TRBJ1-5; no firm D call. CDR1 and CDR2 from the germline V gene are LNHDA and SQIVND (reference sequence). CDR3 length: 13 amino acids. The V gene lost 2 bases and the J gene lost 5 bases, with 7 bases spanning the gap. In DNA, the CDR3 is TGTGCCAGTAGTATAACGGCCGATCAGCCCCAGCATTTT. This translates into CASSITADQPQHF.

The CDR3 DNA is TGTGCCAGCAGCTCGGATGGTTGGGGGTACCAAACCTCTGGGGCCAACGTCCTGACTTTC. Residues: CASSSDGWGYQTSGANVLTF. The V and J genes are TRBV11-3 and TRBJ2-6, with D perhaps TRBD1 or TRBD2 (5 bases each). With 4 bases removed from V and 0 bases from J, the gap between germline ends came to 22 bases. The CDR3 is 20 amino acids. Germline lookup yields CDR1 SGHNT and CDR2 YENEEA.

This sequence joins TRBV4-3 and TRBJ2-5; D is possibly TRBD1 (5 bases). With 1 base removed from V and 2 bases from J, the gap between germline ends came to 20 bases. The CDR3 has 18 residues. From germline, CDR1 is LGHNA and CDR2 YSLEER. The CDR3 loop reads CASSQGAGMTAPQETQYF. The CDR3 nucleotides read TGCGCCAGCAGCCAAGGGGCAGGGATGACAGCGCCTCAAGAGACCCAGTACTTC.

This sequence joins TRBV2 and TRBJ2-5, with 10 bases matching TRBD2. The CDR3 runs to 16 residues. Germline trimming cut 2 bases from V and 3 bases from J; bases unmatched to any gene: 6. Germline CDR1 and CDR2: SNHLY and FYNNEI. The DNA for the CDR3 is TGTGCCAGCAGTGAACTCCTAGCGGGAGCCGAAGAGACCCAGTACTTC. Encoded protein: CASSELLAGAEETQYF.

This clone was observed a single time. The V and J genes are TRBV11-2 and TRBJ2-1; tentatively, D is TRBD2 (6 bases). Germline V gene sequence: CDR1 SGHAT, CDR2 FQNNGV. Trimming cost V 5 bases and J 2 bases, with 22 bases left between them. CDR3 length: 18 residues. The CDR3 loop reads CASSPRGLRDGAYNEQFF. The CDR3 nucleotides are TGTGCCAGCAGCCCCCGAGGGCTGCGGGACGGTGCCTACAATGAGCAGTTCTTC.

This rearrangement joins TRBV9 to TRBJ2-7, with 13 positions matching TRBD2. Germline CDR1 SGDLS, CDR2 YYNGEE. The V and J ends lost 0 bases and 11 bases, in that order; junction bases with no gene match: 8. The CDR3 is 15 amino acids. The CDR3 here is CASSVGTSGSQIEYF. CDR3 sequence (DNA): TGTGCCAGCAGCGTAGGGACTAGCGGGAGTCAAATTGAGTACTTC.

In DNA form, the CDR3 reads TGCGCCAGCAGCCAAGATAGGCCCTACACCGGGGAGCTGTTTTTT. The encoded protein is CASSQDRPYTGELFF. The J gene is TRBJ2-2, the V gene TRBV4-1; D is unresolved. V dropped 0 bases and J dropped 3 bases, with 8 bases sitting between them. In germline, CDR1 is MGHRA, CDR2 YSYEKL. The CDR3 is made up of 15 amino acids.